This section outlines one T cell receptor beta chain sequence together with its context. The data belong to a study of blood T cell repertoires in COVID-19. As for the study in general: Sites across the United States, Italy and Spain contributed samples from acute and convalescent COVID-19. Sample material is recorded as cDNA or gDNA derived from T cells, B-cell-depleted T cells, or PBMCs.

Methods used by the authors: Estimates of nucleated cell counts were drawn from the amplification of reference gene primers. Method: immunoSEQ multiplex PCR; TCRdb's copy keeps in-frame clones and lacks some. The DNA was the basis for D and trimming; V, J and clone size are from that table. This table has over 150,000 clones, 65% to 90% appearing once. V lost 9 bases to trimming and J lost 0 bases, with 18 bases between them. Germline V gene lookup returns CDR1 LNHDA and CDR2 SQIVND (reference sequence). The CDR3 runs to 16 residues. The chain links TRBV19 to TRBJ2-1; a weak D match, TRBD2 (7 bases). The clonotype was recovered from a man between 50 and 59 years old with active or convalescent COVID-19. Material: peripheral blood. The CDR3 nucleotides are TGTGCCAGCTTAGAGGGGGGGGGTACCTCCTACAATGAGCAGTTCTTC. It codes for CASLEGGGTSYNEQFF. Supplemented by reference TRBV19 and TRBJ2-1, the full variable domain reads DGGITQSPKYLFRKEGQNVTLSCEQNLNHDAMYWYRQDPGQGLRLIYYSQIVNDFQKGDIAEGYSVSREKKESFPLTVTSAQKNPTAFYLCASLEGGGTSYNEQFFGPGTRLTVL.